This record covers a single T cell receptor beta chain. There is no known antigen for this receptor. Nothing much larger sits one base from this clone, and base qualities are not available. The junction shows trimming of 0 bases on V and 5 bases on J, and the gene matches do not reach 7 bases of it. The germline V gene (reference sequence) sets CDR1 to LNHDA and CDR2 to SQIVND. Counted from cysteine to phenylalanine, this CDR3 has 17 amino acids. The kept DNA is CDR3 alone, 51 bases in frame from the first base. Receptor libraries were prepared by PCR. At the Johns Hopkins FTIC core, DNA from the cultured CD4+ T cells underwent TCR sequencing with the Oncomine TCR Beta short-read assay. The QIAamp micro DNA kit was used to extract genomic DNA from the cultured CD4+ T cells. The Oncomine TCR Beta libraries from cultured CD4+ T cells were pooled using unique dual indexes and then sequenced on an Illumina iSeq 100. The authors' pipeline ran thus. Non-productive sequences were removed, and CDR3s not starting with C, not ending with F or W, or shorter than 7 amino acids were discarded. Antigen-specific clonotypes were identified with the MANAFEST web application by comparing peptide-stimulated wells with reference and other culture wells. An FDR below 0.05, an odds ratio above 5, and a productive frequency above 0.1% in at least two of three replicate wells were required for clones to be considered positive. A clonotype was classed as cross-reactive if the clonotype showed significant expansion both in SARS-CoV-2 spike wells and in at least one common cold coronavirus spike condition. Using R version 3.6.1, CDR3 homology was evaluated through Levenshtein distances (stringdist) along with unrooted phylogenetic trees (ape). TCRdb passed the public sequencing reads through fastp at Q25 and MiXCR, retaining productive beta sequences. Records with the same CDR3 protein are collapsed into one entry carrying the most frequent genes and DNA. TCRdb's processing, not the authors', yielded these V and J calls. This sample comprises under 30,000 distinct CDR3 sequences, around two fifths of them detected only once. About 7% of the sample is in the top ten clones.

These data belong to a study of vaccination and CD4 T cells after COVID-19 (dated by TCRdb to the early 2020s). Looking at the study overall: Convalescent patients had a positive SARS-CoV-2 result on nasal swab PCR, and of these patients, fewer than ten had mild disease and one had severe disease. Post-vaccine blood samples were obtained a median of approximately 74 days after the second vaccine dose, with a range of about 12 to 241 days. Each participant got two doses of either the Pfizer-BioNTech BNT162b2 vaccine (n=8) or the Moderna mRNA-1273 vaccine (n=2). In the convalescent cohort there were six males and four females, among whom were two Hispanic individuals, seven Caucasians, two Asians and one multiracial person. Post-COVID blood samples from convalescent patients were collected a median of about 110 days after diagnosis, with a range of roughly 35 to 161 days. In control cultures, a CEFX viral epitope pool was used as positive control, an HIV-1 Nef peptide pool was used as negative control, or no peptide was added. Culture stimuli were overlapping spike peptide pools from SARS-CoV-2 and from the common cold coronaviruses HCoV-NL63, HCoV-OC43 and HCoV-229E. In 10 COVID-19 convalescent patients and a handful of infection-naive healthy vaccine recipients, researchers compared the spike-specific CD4+ TCR repertoire from before mRNA vaccination with the repertoire from after. The paper as a whole reports these results and caveats: In convalescent patients, a median approximately 86% of post-vaccine SARS-CoV-2-reactive clones were detected only after vaccination, suggesting vaccine-specific priming. Relatively few convalescent patients were included in the study, and early timepoints after natural infection were not analyzed. Of the vaccine-specific clones in convalescent patients, 304 of 307, or nearly all, reacted only to SARS-CoV-2 spike and did not cross-react with common cold coronaviruses. The median number of SARS-CoV-2-reactive clonotypes rose from 21 after infection to 35 to 45 after vaccination, but the change was not significant.

According to the study, the label for this sample's treatment or condition signals: roughly 11-day PBMC culture with coronavirus spike peptide pools or control peptides (ViraFEST assay). The ViraFEST assay was used in the study, in which antigen-specific T cells were expanded with peptide pools and expanded clonotypes were subsequently identified by TCR sequencing. The convalescent patients' positive SARS-CoV-2 PCR tests were from March to December 2020, which was before the Alpha, Beta and Delta variants emerged in the United States. PBMCs were cultured at about 2 million per well in IMDM supplemented with 5% human AB serum and approximately 10 IU/ml IL-2, with approximately 9.2 ug/ml peptide pools added. Half of the culture medium was replaced with fresh IL-2-containing medium on days 3 and 7. Once the cells had been in culture for 10 days, the EasySep CD4+ T cell isolation kit was used to isolate CD4+ T cells by negative selection. Ficoll-Paque Plus gradient centrifugation was used to isolate PBMCs from whole blood, and the isolated PBMCs were then either used fresh or cryopreserved at -140C. Culture conditions were generally each tested in triplicate wells.

The rearrangement combines TRBV19 with TRBJ2-2, with 9 junctional bases fitting TRBD2. Sequenced material: CD4+ T cells from blood, cultured in vitro. The receptor comes from a human donor who had recovered from COVID-19. The CDR3 region has the sequence CASSIDWREGGTGELFF. At the DNA level, the sequence is TGTGCCAGTAGTATAGATTGGCGGGAGGGAGGGACCGGGGAGCTGTTTTTT.